The 18 T cell receptor beta chains below all came from one sample that was sequenced in a study of blood T cell repertoires in COVID-19. The method was immunoSEQ multiplex PCR; TCRdb's version includes in-frame clones alone and lacks a portion of them. The profile shows 220,000 or so clones, about four fifths of them singletons. Sequencing used peripheral blood. The receptors originated from a woman aged 55-69 years with acute or convalescent COVID-19.

The chain couples TRBV12-3 or TRBV12-4 to TRBJ1-2; weak D call: TRBD1 (5 bases). This CDR3 comprises 12 residues. The germline V and J ends were trimmed by 5 bases and 8 bases, with 12 bases remaining between them. In DNA, the CDR3 is TGTGCCAGCAGTCCGGACATGGAAGGCTACACCTTC. It encodes CASSPDMEGYTF.

The chain recombines TRBV4-3 with TRBJ1-4; 7 bases line up with TRBD1. V was pared by 0 bases and J by 8 bases, with 12 bases of the junction left unmatched. CDR3 length: 17 amino acids. Germline V gives CDR1 LGHNA, CDR2 YSLEER. The CDR3 sequence is CASSQEPATGLWEKLFF. CDR3 bases: TGCGCCAGCAGCCAAGAACCGGCGACAGGGCTTTGGGAAAAACTGTTTTTT.

This clone was seen a few times. This chain connects TRBV6-2 or TRBV6-3 to TRBJ1-5; D is perhaps TRBD1 (5 bases). The CDR3 totals 13 residues. With 5 bases removed from V and 4 bases from J, the gap between germline ends came to 9 bases. Germline V gene sequence: CDR1 MNHEY, CDR2 SVGEGT. CDR3 amino acids: CASSEDKNQPQHF. CDR3 DNA sequence: TGTGCCAGCAGTGAGGACAAGAATCAGCCCCAGCATTTT.

The rearrangement joins TRBV19 to TRBJ1-1; no clear D. Germline V gene lookup returns CDR1 LNHDA and CDR2 SQIVND (reference sequence). V was trimmed by 5 bases and J by 0 bases, leaving 16 bases between them. This CDR3 contains 16 residues. The CDR3 DNA follows: TGTGCCAGTAGTTTGGCAGCTAGACCCTTGAACACTGAAGCTTTCTTT. Protein sequence: CASSLAARPLNTEAFF. Full variable domain (outside the CDR3, taken from reference TRBV19 and TRBJ1-1): DGGITQSPKYLFRKEGQNVTLSCEQNLNHDAMYWYRQDPGQGLRLIYYSQIVNDFQKGDIAEGYSVSREKKESFPLTVTSAQKNPTAFYLCASSLAARPLNTEAFFGQGTRLTVV.

The rearrangement links TRBV30 to TRBJ1-2; D gene ambiguous. The V end was cut by 2 bases, the J end by 4 bases, with 11 bases between. The CDR3 is 13 residues long. Germline V gene data show CDR1 as GTSNPN and CDR2 as SVGIG (reference sequence). The CDR3 region is CAWSTSLGYGYTF. The CDR3 bases are TGTGCCTGGAGTACAAGTCTAGGCTATGGCTACACCTTC.

This chain joins TRBV7-2 and TRBJ2-5; 9 bases fit TRBD2. The CDR3 sequence is 15 residues long. Germline V gene data show CDR1 as SGHTA and CDR2 as FQGNSA. With V trimmed by 5 bases and J by 9 bases, 13 bases remained unmatched. The CDR3 reads CASSPLAGGLGAQYF. The CDR3, as DNA: TGTGCCAGCAGCCCACTGGCGGGGGGGCTTGGCGCCCAGTACTTC.

The chain carries TRBV11-3 and TRBJ2-6; TRBD1 might be the D (6 bases). Germline V gene sequence: CDR1 SGHNT, CDR2 YENEEA. Trimming took 3 bases from V and 2 from J, leaving 14 bases between them. This CDR3 has 17 residues. This chain's CDR3 is CASSLGAGPTGANVLTF. The DNA of the CDR3 is TGTGCCAGCAGCTTGGGGGCAGGCCCAACTGGGGCCAACGTCCTGACTTTC.

The chain has TRBV11-3 and TRBJ2-2; D is ambiguous. Per the germline V gene, CDR1 is SGHNT and CDR2 is YENEEA. Trimming left V 1 base short and J 1 base short, with 4 bases between. The CDR3 loop spans 14 amino acids. CDR3 in amino acids: CASSLARNTGELFF. The CDR3 coding sequence is TGTGCCAGCAGCTTAGCTCGGAACACCGGGGAGCTGTTTTTT. Complete variable domain (other parts from reference TRBV11-3 and TRBJ2-2): EAGVVQSPRYKIIEKKQPVAFWCNPISGHNTLYWYLQNLGQGPELLIRYENEEAVDDSQLPKDRFSAERLKGVDSTLKIQPAELGDSAVYLCASSLARNTGELFFGEGSRLTVL.

The chain combines TRBV3-1 (or the pseudogene TRBV3-2) with TRBJ2-3; maybe TRBD2 (6 bases). The V end was cut by 0 bases, the J end by 0 bases, with 13 bases between. The CDR3 covers 17 residues. From germline, CDR1 is LGHDT and CDR2 YNNKEL (reference sequence). The CDR3 here is CASSQDGGSSSTDTQYF. In nucleotides, the CDR3 is TGTGCCAGCAGCCAAGATGGAGGGTCCAGTAGCACAGATACGCAGTATTTT.

The gene calls are TRBV20-1 and TRBJ2-5; TRBD2 is a possible D gene (6 bases). The germline gives CDR1 DFQATT, CDR2 SNEGSKA (reference sequence). This CDR3 is built from 11 residues. The CDR3 DNA reads TGCAGCCGGGGGAGCCAAGAGACCCAGTACTTC. Translated, it gives CSRGSQETQYF.

The chain couples TRBV10-3 to TRBJ1-2, with D perhaps TRBD1 (6 bases). Germline V gene sequence: CDR1 ENHRY, CDR2 SYGVKD. V lost 3 bases to trimming and J lost 5 bases, with 13 bases between them. The CDR3 covers 14 residues. DNA for the CDR3: TGTGCCATCAGTGATCGGGGGGGCGCGTATGGCTACACCTTC. Its protein product is CAISDRGGAYGYTF.

V gene TRBV4-2 combines with J gene TRBJ2-7; 13 positions match TRBD2. The CDR3 consists of 17 residues. V lost 4 bases, J lost 0 bases, and 6 bases stayed unmatched. Germline CDR1 and CDR2: LGHNA and YNFKEQ. CDR3 sequence reads: CASSRGLAGASSYEQYF. The CDR3 DNA follows: TGTGCCAGCAGCCGCGGACTAGCGGGGGCAAGCTCCTACGAGCAGTACTTC.

This clone occurred once. The CDR3 loop is CASSFDRGRNGYTF. The DNA of the CDR3 is TGCGCCAGCAGCTTCGACAGGGGGCGTAATGGCTACACCTTC. The chain links TRBV5-1 to TRBJ1-2; 10 bases map to TRBD1. Germline lookup yields CDR1 SGHRS and CDR2 YFSETQ. V lost 2 bases and J lost 6; bases outside the gene matches: 4. The CDR3 covers 14 residues.

The chain has TRBV5-4 and TRBJ2-2, with no clear D. The germline CDR1 and CDR2 sequences are SGHNT and YYREEE (reference sequence). Between the trimmed V and J ends, which lost 1 base and 3 bases, there was a span of 7 bases. CDR3 length equals 14 residues. CDR3 nucleotide sequence: TGTGCCAGCAGCTTGCGTCAGGACACCGGGGAGCTGTTTTTT. Its protein product is CASSLRQDTGELFF.

The chain has TRBV3-1 (or the pseudogene TRBV3-2) and TRBJ2-7; 10 bases agree with TRBD2. This CDR3 has 13 residues. Germline V lookup: CDR1 LGHDT, CDR2 YNNKEL (reference sequence). With 6 bases clipped from V and 5 bases from J, the junction kept 4 bases outside the gene matches. The CDR3: CASRHSGGDEQYF. The CDR3 DNA sequence: TGTGCCAGCAGACACAGCGGGGGGGACGAGCAGTACTTC.

The chain carries TRBV14 and TRBJ2-6; TRBD1 aligns across 7 bases. Germline V gene lookup returns CDR1 SGHDN and CDR2 FVKESK. V lost 4 bases, J lost 2 bases, and 8 bases stayed unmatched. The CDR3 sequence is 17 residues long. The CDR3 DNA sequence: TGTGCCAGCAGCCGACTCAGGGGGTCAACTGGGGCCAACGTCCTGACTTTC. It yields the protein CASSRLRGSTGANVLTF.

The chain carries TRBV7-8 and TRBJ2-3; D gene ambiguous. CDR1 SGHVS and CDR2 FQNEAQ come from the germline V gene. The CDR3 runs to 12 residues. V lost 7 bases, J lost 0 bases, and 5 bases lay in between. DNA for the CDR3: TGTGCCAGCACCCAGAGCACAGATACGCAGTATTTT. It codes for CASTQSTDTQYF.

This clone was counted once. This sequence joins TRBV7-3 and TRBJ2-6; D is perhaps TRBD1 (5 bases). This CDR3 region has 18 residues. Trimming stripped 6 bases from V and 0 bases from J, with 18 bases between. CDR1 is SGHTA and CDR2 is FQGTGA in the germline V gene. The chain's CDR3 is CASSMTAGDLSGANVLTF. Here the CDR3 DNA reads TGTGCCAGCAGTATGACAGCAGGTGACCTCTCTGGGGCCAACGTCCTGACTTTC.